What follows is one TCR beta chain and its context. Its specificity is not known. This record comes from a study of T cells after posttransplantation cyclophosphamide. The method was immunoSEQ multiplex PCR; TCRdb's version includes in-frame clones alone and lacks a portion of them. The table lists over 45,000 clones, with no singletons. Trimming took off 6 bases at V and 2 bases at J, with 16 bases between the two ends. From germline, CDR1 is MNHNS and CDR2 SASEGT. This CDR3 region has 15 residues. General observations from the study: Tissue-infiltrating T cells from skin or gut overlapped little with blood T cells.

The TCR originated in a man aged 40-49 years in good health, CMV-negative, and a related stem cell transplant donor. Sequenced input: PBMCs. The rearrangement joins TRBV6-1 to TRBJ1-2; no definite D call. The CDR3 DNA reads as TGTGCCAGCAGCCGCGAGGGAGATATAAACTATGGCTACACCTTC. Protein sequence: CASSREGDINYGYTF.